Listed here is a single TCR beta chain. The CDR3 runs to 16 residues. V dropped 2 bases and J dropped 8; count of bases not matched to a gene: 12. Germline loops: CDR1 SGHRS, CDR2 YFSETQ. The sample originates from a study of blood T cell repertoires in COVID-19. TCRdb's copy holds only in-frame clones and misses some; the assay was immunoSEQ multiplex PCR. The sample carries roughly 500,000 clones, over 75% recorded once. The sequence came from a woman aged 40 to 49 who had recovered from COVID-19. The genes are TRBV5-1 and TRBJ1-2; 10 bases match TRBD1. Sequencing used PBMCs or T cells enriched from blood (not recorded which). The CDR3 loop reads CASSFGTGAPNRGYTF. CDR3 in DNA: TGCGCCAGCAGCTTTGGGACAGGGGCCCCAAATAGGGGCTACACCTTC.